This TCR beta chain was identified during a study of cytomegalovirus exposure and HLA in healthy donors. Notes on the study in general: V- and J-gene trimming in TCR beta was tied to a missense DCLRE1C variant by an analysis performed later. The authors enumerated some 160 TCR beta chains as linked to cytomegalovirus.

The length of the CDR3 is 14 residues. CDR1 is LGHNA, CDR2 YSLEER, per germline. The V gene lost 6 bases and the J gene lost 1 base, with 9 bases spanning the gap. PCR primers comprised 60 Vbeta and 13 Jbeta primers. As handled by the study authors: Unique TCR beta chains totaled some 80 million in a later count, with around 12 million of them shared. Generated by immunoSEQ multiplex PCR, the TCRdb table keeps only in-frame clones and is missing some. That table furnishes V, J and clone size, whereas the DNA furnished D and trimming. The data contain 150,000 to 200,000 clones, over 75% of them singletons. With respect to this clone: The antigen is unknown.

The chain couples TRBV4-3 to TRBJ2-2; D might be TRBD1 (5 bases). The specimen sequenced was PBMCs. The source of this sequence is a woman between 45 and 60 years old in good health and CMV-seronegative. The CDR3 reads CASRSQGNTGELFF. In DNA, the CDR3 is TGCGCCAGCAGATCCCAGGGGAACACCGGGGAGCTGTTTTTT.